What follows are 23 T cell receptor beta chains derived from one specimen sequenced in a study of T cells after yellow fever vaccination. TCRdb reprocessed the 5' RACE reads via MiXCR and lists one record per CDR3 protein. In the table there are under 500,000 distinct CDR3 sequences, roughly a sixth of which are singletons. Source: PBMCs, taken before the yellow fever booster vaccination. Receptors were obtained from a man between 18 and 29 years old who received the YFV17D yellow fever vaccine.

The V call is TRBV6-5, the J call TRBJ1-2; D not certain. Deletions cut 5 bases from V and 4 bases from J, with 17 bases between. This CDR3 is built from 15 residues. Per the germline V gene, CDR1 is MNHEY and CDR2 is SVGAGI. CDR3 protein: CASSPLGVLGYGYTF. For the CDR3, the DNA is TGTGCCAGCAGTCCCCTTGGGGTGCTCGGCTATGGCTACACCTTC.

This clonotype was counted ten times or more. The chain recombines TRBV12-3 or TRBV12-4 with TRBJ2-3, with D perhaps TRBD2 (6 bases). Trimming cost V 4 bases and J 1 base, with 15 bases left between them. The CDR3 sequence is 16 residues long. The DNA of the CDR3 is TGTGCCAGCAGTTCACACGATAGCGGACGCACAGATACGCAGTATTTT. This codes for CASSSHDSGRTDTQYF.

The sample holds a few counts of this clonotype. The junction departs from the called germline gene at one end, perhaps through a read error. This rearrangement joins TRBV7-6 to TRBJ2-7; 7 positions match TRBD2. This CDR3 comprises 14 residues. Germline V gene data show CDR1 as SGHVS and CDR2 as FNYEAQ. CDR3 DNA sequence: TGTGCCAGCAGCCTAGCGGTGAGCTCCTACGAGCAGTACTTC. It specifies CASSLAVSSYEQYF.

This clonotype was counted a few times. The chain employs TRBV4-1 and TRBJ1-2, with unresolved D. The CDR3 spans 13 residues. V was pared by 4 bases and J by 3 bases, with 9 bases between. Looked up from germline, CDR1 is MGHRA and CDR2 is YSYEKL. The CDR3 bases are TGCGCCAGCAGCCTTCTGGTGGACTATGGCTACACCTTC. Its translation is CASSLLVDYGYTF.

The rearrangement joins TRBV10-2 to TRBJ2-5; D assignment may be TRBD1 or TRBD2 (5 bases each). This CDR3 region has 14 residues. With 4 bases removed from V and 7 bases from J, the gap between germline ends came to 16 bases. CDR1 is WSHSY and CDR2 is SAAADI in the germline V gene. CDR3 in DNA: TGCGCCAGCAGTGCGGGAACTGGGGGTCGGACCCAGTACTTC. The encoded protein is CASSAGTGGRTQYF.

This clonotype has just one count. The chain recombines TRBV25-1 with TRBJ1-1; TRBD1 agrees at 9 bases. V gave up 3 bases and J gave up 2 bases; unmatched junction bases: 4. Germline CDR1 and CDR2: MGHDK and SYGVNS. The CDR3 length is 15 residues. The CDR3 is CASSDAGQGNTEAFF. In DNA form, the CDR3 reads TGTGCCAGCAGTGATGCGGGACAGGGCAACACTGAAGCTTTCTTT.

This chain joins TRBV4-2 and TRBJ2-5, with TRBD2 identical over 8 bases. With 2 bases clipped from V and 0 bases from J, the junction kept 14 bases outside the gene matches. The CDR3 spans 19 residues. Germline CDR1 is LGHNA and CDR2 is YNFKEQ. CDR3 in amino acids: CASSQSPPGGLPDQETQYF. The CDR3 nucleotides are TGTGCCAGCAGCCAATCCCCCCCGGGGGGGCTTCCGGACCAAGAGACCCAGTACTTC.

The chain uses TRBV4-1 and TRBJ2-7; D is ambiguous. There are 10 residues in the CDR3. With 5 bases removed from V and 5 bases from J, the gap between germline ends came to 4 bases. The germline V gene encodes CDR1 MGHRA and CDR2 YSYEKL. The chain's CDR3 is CASSTHEQYV. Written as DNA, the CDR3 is TGCGCCAGCAGCACCCACGAGCAGTACGTC.

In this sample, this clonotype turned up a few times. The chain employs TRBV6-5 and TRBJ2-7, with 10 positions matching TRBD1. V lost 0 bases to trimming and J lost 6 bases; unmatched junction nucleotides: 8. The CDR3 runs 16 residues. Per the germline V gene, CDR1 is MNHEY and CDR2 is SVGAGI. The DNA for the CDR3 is TGTGCCAGCAGTTACTCCGGGACAGGGGTTGAAGGCGAGCAGTACTTC. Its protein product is CASSYSGTGVEGEQYF.

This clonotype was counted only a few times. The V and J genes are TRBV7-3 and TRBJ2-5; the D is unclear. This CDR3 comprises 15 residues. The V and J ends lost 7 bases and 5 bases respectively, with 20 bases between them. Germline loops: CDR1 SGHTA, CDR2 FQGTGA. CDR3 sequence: CASTHPGSFPETQYF. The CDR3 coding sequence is TGTGCCAGCACCCATCCCGGATCCTTCCCGGAGACCCAGTACTTC.

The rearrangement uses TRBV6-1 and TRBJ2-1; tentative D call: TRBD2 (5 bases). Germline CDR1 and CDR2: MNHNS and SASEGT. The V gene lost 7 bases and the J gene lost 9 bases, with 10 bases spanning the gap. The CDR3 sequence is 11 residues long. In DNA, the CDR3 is TGTGCCAGCATGAAGAGCGGTGAGCAGTTCTTC. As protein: CASMKSGEQFF.

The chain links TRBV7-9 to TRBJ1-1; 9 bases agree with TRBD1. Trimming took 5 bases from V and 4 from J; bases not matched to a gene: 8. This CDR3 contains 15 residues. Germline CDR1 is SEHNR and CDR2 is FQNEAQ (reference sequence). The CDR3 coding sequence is TGTGCCAGCAGCGACAGGGGGTATGGGGCCACTGAAGCTTTCTTT. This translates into CASSDRGYGATEAFF.

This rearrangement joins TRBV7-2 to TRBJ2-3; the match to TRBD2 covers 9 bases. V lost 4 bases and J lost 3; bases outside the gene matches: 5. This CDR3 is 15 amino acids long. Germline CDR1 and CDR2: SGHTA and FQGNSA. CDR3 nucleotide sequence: TGTGCCAGCAGCTCCGCTGCGGGGGGGACAGATACGCAGTATTTT. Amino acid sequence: CASSSAAGGTDTQYF.

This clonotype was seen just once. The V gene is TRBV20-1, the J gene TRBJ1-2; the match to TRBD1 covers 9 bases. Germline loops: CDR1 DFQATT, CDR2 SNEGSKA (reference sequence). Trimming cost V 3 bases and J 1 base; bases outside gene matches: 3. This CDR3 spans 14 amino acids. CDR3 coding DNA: TGCAGTGCTAGGGGACAGGGATTTAACTATGGCTACACCTTC. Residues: CSARGQGFNYGYTF.

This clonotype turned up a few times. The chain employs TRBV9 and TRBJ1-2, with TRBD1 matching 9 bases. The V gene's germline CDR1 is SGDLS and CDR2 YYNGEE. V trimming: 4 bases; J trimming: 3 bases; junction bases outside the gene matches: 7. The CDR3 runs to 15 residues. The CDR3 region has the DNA TGTGCCAGCAGCCTCGGGACAGGGTTGTACTATGGCTACACCTTC. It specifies CASSLGTGLYYGYTF.

The CDR3 DNA follows: TGCAGTGCTAGTGAGGGGCCAAATGAAAAACTGTTTTTT. Protein sequence: CSASEGPNEKLFF. This chain joins TRBV20-1 and TRBJ1-4; tentatively, D is TRBD1 (5 bases). Germline assignment: CDR1 DFQATT and CDR2 SNEGSKA (reference sequence). Trimming removed 3 bases from V and 5 bases from J, with 10 bases in between. The CDR3 extends over 13 amino acids.

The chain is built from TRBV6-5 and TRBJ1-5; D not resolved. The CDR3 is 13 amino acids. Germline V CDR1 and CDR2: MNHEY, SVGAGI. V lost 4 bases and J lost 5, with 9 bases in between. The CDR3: CASSFSIYQPQHF. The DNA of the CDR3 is TGTGCCAGCAGTTTCTCGATCTATCAGCCCCAGCATTTT.

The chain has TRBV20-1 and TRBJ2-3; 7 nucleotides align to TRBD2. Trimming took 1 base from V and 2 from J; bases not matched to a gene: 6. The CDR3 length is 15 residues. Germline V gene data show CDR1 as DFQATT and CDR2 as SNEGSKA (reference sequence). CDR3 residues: CSARVRGDLTDTQYF. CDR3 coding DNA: TGCAGTGCTAGAGTTCGGGGGGACCTCACAGATACGCAGTATTTT.

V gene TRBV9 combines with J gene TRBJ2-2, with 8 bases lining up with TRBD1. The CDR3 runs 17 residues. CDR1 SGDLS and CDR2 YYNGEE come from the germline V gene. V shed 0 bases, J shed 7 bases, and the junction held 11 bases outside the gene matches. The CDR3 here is CASSVASQGAGSGELFF. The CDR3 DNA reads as TGTGCCAGCAGCGTAGCTAGTCAGGGGGCCGGTAGCGGGGAGCTGTTTTTT.

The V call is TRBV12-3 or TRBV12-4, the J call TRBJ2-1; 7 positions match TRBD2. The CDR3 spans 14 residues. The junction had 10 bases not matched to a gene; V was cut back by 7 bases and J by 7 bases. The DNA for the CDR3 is TGTGCCAGCACCCAGACTAGCCTTGGGAATGAGCAGTTCTTC. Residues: CASTQTSLGNEQFF.

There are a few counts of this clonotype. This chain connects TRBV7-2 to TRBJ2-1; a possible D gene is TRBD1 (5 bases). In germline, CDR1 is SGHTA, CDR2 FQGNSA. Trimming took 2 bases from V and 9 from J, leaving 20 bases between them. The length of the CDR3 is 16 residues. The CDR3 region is CASSLQGRGLFGEQFF. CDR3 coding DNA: TGTGCCAGCAGCTTACAGGGAAGGGGTTTGTTCGGTGAGCAGTTCTTC.

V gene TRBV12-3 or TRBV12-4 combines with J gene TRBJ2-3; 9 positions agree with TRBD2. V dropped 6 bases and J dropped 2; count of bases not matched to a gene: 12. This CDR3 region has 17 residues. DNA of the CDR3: TGTGCCAGCAGCCGATTAAGTTTAGCGGGGGACACAGATACGCAGTATTTT. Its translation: CASSRLSLAGDTDTQYF.

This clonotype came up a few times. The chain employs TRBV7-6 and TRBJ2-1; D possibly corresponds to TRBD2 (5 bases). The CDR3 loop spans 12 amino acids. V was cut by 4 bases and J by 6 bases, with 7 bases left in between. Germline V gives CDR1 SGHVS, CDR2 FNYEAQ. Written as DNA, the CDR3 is TGTGCCAGCAGCTGGACTGGCAATGAGCAGTTCTTC. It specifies CASSWTGNEQFF. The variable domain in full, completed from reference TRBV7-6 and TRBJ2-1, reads GAGVSQSPRYKVTKRGQDVALRCDPISGHVSLYWYRQALGQGPEFLTYFNYEAQQDKSGLPNDRFSAERPEGSISTLTIQRTEQRDSAMYRCASSWTGNEQFFGPGTRLTVL.